The 32 T cell receptor beta chains listed next were all sequenced from one sample in a study of blood T cell repertoires in COVID-19 (dated by TCRdb to the early 2020s). Libraries were prepared through the immunoSEQ multiplex PCR assay. TCRdb mirrors the immuneACCESS table, restricted to in-frame sequences. Some clones are absent from its copies; in checked studies, under half trace to an unresolved V gene, and the reason for the others is unknown. For this sample the table gives 80,000 to 100,000 clones, of which approximately 79% were detected only once. The top ten constitute just under 4% of the sample. The specimen was peripheral blood. These receptors were obtained from a man aged 65 to 85 with COVID-19, enrolled during active disease.

This clone was detected once. The rearrangement uses TRBV7-3 and TRBJ1-1; a weak D match, TRBD1 (5 bases). The germline CDR1 and CDR2 sequences are SGHTA and FQGTGA. V was cut by 0 bases and J by 5 bases, with 7 bases left in between. This CDR3 has 13 residues. The CDR3: CASSLTGETEAFF. As DNA, the CDR3 is TGTGCCAGCAGCTTAACAGGGGAAACTGAAGCTTTCTTT.

The CDR3 here is CASSLGEPGQGRRKLFF. The CDR3 bases are TGTGCCAGCAGCCTTGGAGAGCCGGGACAGGGGCGTCGAAAACTGTTTTTT. V and J are TRBV27 and TRBJ1-4; 10 bases fit TRBD1. The ends lost 6 bases at V and 10 bases at J; junction bases unmatched: 17. CDR1 and CDR2 from the germline V gene are MNHEY and SMNVEV (reference sequence). CDR3 length: 17 amino acids.

The V gene is TRBV27, the J gene TRBJ2-2; D possibly corresponds to TRBD1 (6 bases). Germline V gene sequence: CDR1 MNHEY, CDR2 SMNVEV (reference sequence). The CDR3 is 16 residues long. V was pared by 2 bases and J by 3 bases, with 13 bases between. The CDR3 bases are TGTGCCAGCAGTTTAGTACCAGGGGTCTACACCGGGGAGCTGTTTTTT. Encoded protein: CASSLVPGVYTGELFF.

This chain uses TRBV9 with TRBJ1-1; a weak D match, TRBD1 (6 bases). V lost 0 bases, J lost 1 base, and 7 bases lay in between. The CDR3 has 14 amino acids. From germline, CDR1 is SGDLS and CDR2 YYNGEE. CDR3: CASSVEGENTEAFF. CDR3 coding DNA: TGTGCCAGCAGCGTAGAGGGGGAGAACACTGAAGCTTTCTTT.

The chain recombines TRBV28 with TRBJ1-2, with D tentatively TRBD1 (5 bases). Germline-derived CDR1 and CDR2 are MDHEN and SYDVKM. The CDR3 loop spans 15 amino acids. V lost 5 bases, J lost 7 bases, and 20 bases lay in between. The chain's CDR3 is CASSLLGRGGTGYTF. CDR3 DNA sequence: TGTGCCAGCAGTCTTCTAGGGAGGGGTGGGACTGGCTACACCTTC.

The chain combines TRBV6-5 with TRBJ1-2; 9 positions agree with TRBD1. The CDR3 extends over 13 amino acids. The J segment lost 7 bases and the V segment lost 8 bases, leaving 8 bases of the junction unmatched. Germline V CDR1 and CDR2: MNHEY, SVGAGI. In nucleotides, the CDR3 is TGTGCCAGCCACCCGGGACAGGGACGTGGCTACACCTTC. It codes for CASHPGQGRGYTF.

This rearrangement joins TRBV7-3 to TRBJ1-1; 7 bases are a match to TRBD1. This CDR3 is built from 14 residues. The germline V gene encodes CDR1 SGHTA and CDR2 FQGTGA. Trimming took 4 bases from V and 1 from J; bases not matched to a gene: 3. CDR3 region: CASSSQGGNTEAFF. In DNA form, the CDR3 reads TGTGCCAGCAGCTCCCAGGGGGGGAACACTGAAGCTTTCTTT.

V gene TRBV6-4 combines with J gene TRBJ2-7; 10 bases fit TRBD2. The CDR3 length is 15 residues. The germline V gene encodes CDR1 MRHNA and CDR2 SNTAGT. Trimming at V came to 6 bases and at J to 0 bases, leaving 5 bases not matched to a gene. For the CDR3, the DNA is TGTGCCAGCAGCGAAACTAGCGGGAACTCCTACGAGCAGTACTTC. This encodes CASSETSGNSYEQYF.

Comments on this clone: Other DNA variants within this sample encode the same CDR3. V and J are TRBV12-3 or TRBV12-4 and TRBJ1-1; D is ambiguous. Trimming cost V 6 bases and J 0 bases, with 8 bases left between them. This CDR3 is 13 amino acids long. CDR3 in amino acids: CASSPRVNTEAFF. The CDR3 nucleotides are TGTGCCAGCAGCCCAAGAGTGAACACTGAAGCTTTCTTT.

CDR3 residues: CASSLDPPGTGKETQYF. The DNA of the CDR3 is TGTGCCAGCAGCTTAGACCCCCCCGGGACAGGGAAAGAGACCCAGTACTTC. The rearrangement links TRBV7-2 to TRBJ2-5; TRBD1 matches 9 bases. The J segment lost 3 bases and the V segment lost 1 base, leaving 9 bases of the junction unmatched. CDR1 is SGHTA, CDR2 FQGNSA, per germline. This CDR3 is built from 17 residues.

CDR3 loop: CASSSTSGRTYEQYF. DNA for the CDR3: TGTGCCAGCAGCTCTACTAGCGGGAGGACCTACGAGCAGTACTTC. This rearrangement joins TRBV7-9 to TRBJ2-7, with TRBD2 matching over 12 bases. This CDR3 comprises 15 residues. Looked up from germline, CDR1 is SEHNR and CDR2 is FQNEAQ (reference sequence). Trimming cost V 4 bases and J 2 bases; bases outside gene matches: 3.

The gene calls are TRBV30 and TRBJ2-3; 7 nucleotides agree with TRBD2. This CDR3 has 13 amino acids. Germline V CDR1 and CDR2: GTSNPN, SVGIG (reference sequence). Trimming removed 5 bases from V and 2 bases from J; junction bases left unmatched: 4. CDR3 nucleotides: TGTGCCTGGGGACTAGGAACCACAGATACGCAGTATTTT. Its translation is CAWGLGTTDTQYF.

This clone was counted between two and nine times. This sequence joins TRBV4-1 and TRBJ1-4; D gene unclear. Trimming pared 1 base from V and 4 bases from J, leaving 10 bases between. The CDR3 runs to 15 residues. Germline CDR1 MGHRA, CDR2 YSYEKL. CDR3 nucleotide sequence: TGCGCCAGCAGCCAAGGGAGGAGTATTAATGAAAAACTGTTTTTT. Its translation is CASSQGRSINEKLFF.

This clone was recorded many times. Additional DNA sequences in this sample encode the identical CDR3. V and J are TRBV7-2 and TRBJ2-2; perhaps TRBD2 as D (5 bases). The CDR3 sequence is 14 residues long. CDR1 is SGHTA and CDR2 is FQGNSA in the germline V gene. Trimming left V 0 bases short and J 5 bases short, with 7 bases between. CDR3 region: CASSLAQRTGELFF. The CDR3 DNA follows: TGTGCCAGCAGCTTAGCCCAGCGGACCGGGGAGCTGTTTTTT.

The gene calls are TRBV10-3 and TRBJ2-2, with D maybe TRBD2 (6 bases). Trimming shortened V by 5 bases and J by 0 bases, and 13 bases separated the two germline ends. Germline V gene data show CDR1 as ENHRY and CDR2 as SYGVKD. The CDR3 length is 16 residues. CDR3 loop: CAISKAGTPNTGELFF. The CDR3 nucleotides read TGTGCCATCAGTAAAGCCGGGACTCCGAACACCGGGGAGCTGTTTTTT.

V gene TRBV3-1 (or the pseudogene TRBV3-2) combines with J gene TRBJ2-2, with D tentatively TRBD2 (5 bases). Germline V gene data show CDR1 as LGHDT and CDR2 as YNNKEL (reference sequence). V lost 4 bases, J lost 0 bases, and 9 bases lay in between. This CDR3 has 15 amino acids. The CDR3 region is CASSPGLSNTGELFF. In DNA form, the CDR3 reads TGTGCCAGCAGCCCTGGACTGTCGAACACCGGGGAGCTGTTTTTT.

V usage is TRBV29-1 and J usage is TRBJ1-2; tentative D call: TRBD1 (5 bases). Germline CDR1 and CDR2: SQVTM and ANQGSEA. Trimming cost V 6 bases and J 5 bases, with 22 bases left between them. The CDR3 covers 15 residues. The CDR3 DNA reads as TGCAGCGTCCGCCGACAGCTCCATCTCTTGTATGGCTACACCTTC. Amino acids: CSVRRQLHLLYGYTF.

This clone was counted a few times. The chain has TRBV6-2 or TRBV6-3 and TRBJ1-1, with D maybe TRBD1 (5 bases). Trimming left V 2 bases short and J 0 bases short, with 19 bases between. The CDR3 loop spans 18 amino acids. The V gene's germline CDR1 is MNHEY and CDR2 SVGEGT. CDR3: CASSYPGHIAEMNTEAFF. CDR3 in DNA: TGTGCCAGCAGTTACCCTGGACATATTGCAGAAATGAACACTGAAGCTTTCTTT.

The chain links TRBV5-5 to TRBJ2-2; possibly TRBD2 for D (7 bases). This CDR3 region has 16 residues. Germline V gene sequence: CDR1 SGHKS, CDR2 YYEKEE (reference sequence). V was cut by 4 bases and J by 3 bases, with 16 bases left in between. The CDR3 sequence: CASSPGGYRDTGELFF. The CDR3 DNA is TGTGCCAGCAGCCCGGGGGGCTACAGGGACACCGGGGAGCTGTTTTTT.

In its sample, this clone was seen once. The gene calls are TRBV7-2 and TRBJ2-7; no definite D call. Germline values: CDR1 SGHTA, CDR2 FQGNSA. The CDR3 sequence is 15 residues long. The germline V and J ends were trimmed by 2 bases and 0 bases, with 11 bases remaining between them. This CDR3 is CASSLSGSNSYEQYF. CDR3 nucleotide sequence: TGTGCCAGCAGCTTAAGTGGCAGTAACTCCTACGAGCAGTACTTC.

The chain recombines TRBV7-8 with TRBJ1-2, with TRBD1 identical over 8 bases. CDR1 and CDR2 (germline): SGHVS, FQNEAQ. The CDR3 extends over 16 amino acids. The ends lost 5 bases at V and 5 bases at J; junction bases unmatched: 13. Here the CDR3 reads CASSIDRTGLYYGYTF. The CDR3 bases are TGTGCCAGCAGCATAGACCGGACAGGGCTTTATTATGGCTACACCTTC.

V is TRBV29-1 and J is TRBJ2-1, with 10 bases that match TRBD2. Unmatched junction bases numbered 9, after V lost 4 bases and J lost 12 bases. CDR3 length equals 13 residues. Germline CDR1 SQVTM, CDR2 ANQGSEA. The DNA for the CDR3 is TGCAGCGTTGTTTCTAGCGGGAGAGAGGTGCAGTTCTTC. Translating gives CSVVSSGREVQFF.

CDR3 sequence reads: CASNQRDRTDTQYF. The CDR3 nucleotides are TGTGCCAGTAACCAGCGGGACCGCACAGATACGCAGTATTTT. V usage is TRBV19 and J usage is TRBJ2-3, with TRBD2 matching 7 bases. V trimming: 7 bases; J trimming: 1 base; junction bases outside the gene matches: 5. CDR3 size: 14 residues. CDR1 and CDR2 (germline): LNHDA, SQIVND (reference sequence).

The chain joins TRBV7-8 to TRBJ2-7; TRBD2 aligns across 13 bases. CDR1 is SGHVS and CDR2 is FQNEAQ in the germline V gene. Germline trimming cut 1 base from V and 6 bases from J; bases unmatched to any gene: 6. This CDR3 spans 16 amino acids. CDR3 amino acids: CASSLVGLAGVREQYF. DNA of the CDR3: TGTGCCAGCAGCTTAGTAGGACTAGCGGGGGTCCGCGAGCAGTACTTC.

The rearrangement joins TRBV10-3 to TRBJ2-3; 8 positions match TRBD2. V was clipped by 6 bases and J by 4 bases; unmatched bases: 9. This CDR3 contains 15 residues. Germline CDR1 ENHRY, CDR2 SYGVKD. CDR3 residues: CAISDLAGPADTQYF. DNA of the CDR3: TGTGCCATCAGCGATTTAGCGGGACCGGCAGATACGCAGTATTTT.

The J gene is TRBJ1-5, the V gene TRBV12-3 or TRBV12-4, with D possibly being TRBD1 (5 bases). V gave up 3 bases and J gave up 4 bases, with 7 bases separating them. This CDR3 is built from 13 residues. In DNA, the CDR3 is TGTGCCAGCAGTTTTAACAGGAATCAGCCCCAGCATTTT. Its translation: CASSFNRNQPQHF.

V and J are TRBV6-2 or TRBV6-3 and TRBJ2-1, with 14 bases lining up with TRBD2. CDR3 length: 15 residues. With V trimmed by 5 bases and J by 7 bases, 4 bases remained unmatched. Germline V gives CDR1 MNHEY, CDR2 SVGEGT. CDR3 in amino acids: CASSTGTSGRNEQFF. The CDR3 bases are TGTGCCAGCAGTACCGGGACTAGCGGGAGAAATGAGCAGTTCTTC.

The chain combines TRBV11-3 with TRBJ2-2; 7 bases are shared with TRBD1. With 6 bases clipped from V and 2 bases from J, the junction kept 6 bases outside the gene matches. Germline CDR1 reads SGHNT; CDR2 reads YENEEA. This CDR3 comprises 15 residues. This CDR3 reads CASSFRDSNTGELFF. In DNA form, the CDR3 reads TGTGCCAGCAGTTTTCGGGACAGTAACACCGGGGAGCTGTTTTTT.

The V call is TRBV7-9, the J call TRBJ2-5; 10 positions match TRBD2. This CDR3 has 16 amino acids. The J segment lost 5 bases and the V segment lost 3 bases, leaving 9 bases of the junction unmatched. The V gene's germline CDR1 is SEHNR and CDR2 FQNEAQ (reference sequence). The CDR3 is CASSFWLAGGSETQYF. CDR3 sequence (DNA): TGTGCCAGCAGCTTTTGGTTAGCGGGAGGATCTGAGACCCAGTACTTC.

This chain links TRBV20-1 with TRBJ2-5, with TRBD2 identical over 7 bases. V gave up 3 bases and J gave up 4 bases; unmatched junction bases: 14. In germline, CDR1 is DFQATT, CDR2 SNEGSKA (reference sequence). The CDR3 has 16 amino acids. The CDR3 is CSASKVAAPGGETQYF. The CDR3 coding sequence is TGCAGTGCTAGTAAGGTAGCGGCACCGGGGGGAGAGACCCAGTACTTC.

This chain uses TRBV6-6 with TRBJ1-2; D unresolved. The CDR3 is 16 amino acids. CDR1 is MNHNY and CDR2 is SVGAGI in the germline V gene (reference sequence). V shed 0 bases and J shed 0 bases, with 11 bases lying between them. CDR3 coding DNA: TGTGCCAGCAGTTACTCGATGGGCAGCTCTAACTATGGCTACACCTTC. It is translated as CASSYSMGSSNYGYTF.

The V call is TRBV18, the J call TRBJ2-1; 9 bases map to TRBD1. CDR1 and CDR2 from the germline V gene are KGHSH and LQKENI. The V segment lost 6 bases and the J segment 4 bases; nucleotides outside the gene matches: 10. CDR3 size: 16 residues. CDR3 DNA: TGTGCCAGCTCCCCAACCCCGGGACAGGGATACAATGAGCAGTTCTTC. Translating gives CASSPTPGQGYNEQFF.